The rows below give T cell receptor beta chains drawn from one sample of a study of T cell responses to AZD1222 COVID-19 vaccine. Some clones are missing from TCRdb's copy, which holds only in-frame ones; the method was immunoSEQ multiplex PCR. Of around 110,000 clones listed, over 75% were seen once; the top ten hold 7.5%. The source material was peripheral blood, sampled on day 0 of AZD1222 vaccination. These receptors came from an adult in good health. Each CDR3 is given with its conserved first and last residue. The D gene is left open where the match is weak. For some rows the clone size is stated as once, few or many, or as a class when expanded; others skip it.

V gene: TRBV30; J gene: TRBJ2-5; clone size: NA; D gene: NA; CDR3 protein: CAWSNPSEGGLKTQYF; CDR3 DNA: TGTGCCTGGAGTAATCCCTCAGAGGGGGGGCTGAAGACCCAGTACTTC
V gene: TRBV5-1; J gene: TRBJ2-1; clone size: few; D gene: TRBD2; CDR3 protein: CASSPLAGGPGEQFF; CDR3 DNA: TGCGCCAGCAGCCCTCTAGCGGGGGGGCCTGGTGAGCAGTTCTTC
V gene: TRBV29-1; J gene: TRBJ1-1; clone size: once; D gene: NA; CDR3 protein: CSVEPYVNTEAFF; CDR3 DNA: TGCAGCGTTGAACCTTACGTGAACACTGAAGCTTTCTTT
V gene: TRBV11-2; J gene: TRBJ2-1; clone size: NA; D gene: NA; CDR3 protein: CASSLRDEQFF; CDR3 DNA: TGTGCCAGCAGCTTAAGGGATGAGCAGTTCTTC
V gene: TRBV5-6; J gene: TRBJ1-4; clone size: NA; D gene: NA; CDR3 protein: CASSLAPGLSEKLFF; CDR3 DNA: TGTGCCAGCAGCTTGGCCCCGGGGTTAAGTGAAAAACTGTTTTTT
V gene: TRBV28; J gene: TRBJ1-2; clone size: NA; D gene: NA; CDR3 protein: CASLPGTPNNYGYTF; CDR3 DNA: TGTGCCAGCTTACCCGGGACACCAAATAACTATGGCTACACCTTC
V gene: TRBV5-4; J gene: TRBJ1-5; clone size: NA; D gene: NA; CDR3 protein: CASSLGRNQPQHF; CDR3 DNA: TGTGCCAGCAGCTTGGGACGGAATCAGCCCCAGCATTTT
V gene: TRBV21-1; J gene: TRBJ2-5; clone size: NA; D gene: NA; CDR3 protein: CASSLRQAQETQYF; CDR3 DNA: TGTGCCAGCTCCCTTAGACAGGCGCAAGAGACCCAGTACTTC
V gene: TRBV9; J gene: TRBJ2-7; clone size: NA; D gene: TRBD2; CDR3 protein: CASRSTGLAAIETYEQYF; CDR3 DNA: TGTGCCAGCAGAAGTACGGGACTAGCGGCGATCGAAACCTACGAGCAGTACTTC
V gene: TRBV24-1; J gene: TRBJ2-2; clone size: NA; D gene: NA; CDR3 protein: CATSDRAGGYGGELFF; CDR3 DNA: TGTGCCACCAGTGACCGCGCCGGCGGGTATGGCGGGGAGCTGTTTTTT
V gene: TRBV2; J gene: TRBJ1-4; clone size: NA; D gene: NA; CDR3 protein: CASSVNRENEKLFF; CDR3 DNA: TGTGCCAGCAGTGTGAACCGGGAGAATGAAAAACTGTTTTTT
V gene: TRBV9; J gene: TRBJ1-3; clone size: NA; D gene: TRBD1; CDR3 protein: CASSVGQGAGGNTIYF; CDR3 DNA: TGTGCCAGCAGCGTAGGACAGGGGGCAGGGGGAAACACCATATATTTT
V gene: TRBV7-6; J gene: TRBJ1-6; clone size: NA; D gene: NA; CDR3 protein: CASGRGELGSPLHF; CDR3 DNA: TGTGCCAGCGGCAGGGGCGAATTGGGTTCACCCCTCCACTTT
V gene: TRBV21-1; J gene: TRBJ2-3; clone size: NA; D gene: NA; CDR3 protein: CASRGDSRTDTQYF; CDR3 DNA: TGTGCCAGCAGGGGGGACAGTCGCACAGATACGCAGTATTTT
V gene: TRBV19; J gene: TRBJ1-1; clone size: NA; D gene: TRBD1; CDR3 protein: CATRTGEGTEAFF; CDR3 DNA: TGTGCCACCCGCACAGGGGAGGGCACTGAAGCTTTCTTT
V gene: TRBV7-8; J gene: TRBJ1-6; clone size: NA; D gene: NA; CDR3 protein: CASSFSTLSGLSSYNSPLHF; CDR3 DNA: TGTGCCAGCAGCTTTTCCACGCTTTCGGGCCTCAGCTCCTATAATTCACCCCTCCACTTT
V gene: TRBV7-2; J gene: TRBJ1-6; clone size: NA; D gene: TRBD1; CDR3 protein: CASSPRQGGSPLHF; CDR3 DNA: TGTGCCAGCAGCCCCAGGCAGGGGGGTTCACCCCTCCACTTT
V gene: TRBV27; J gene: TRBJ2-1; clone size: NA; D gene: TRBD2; CDR3 protein: CASSLRLAESYNEQFF; CDR3 DNA: TGTGCCAGCAGTTTACGGCTAGCGGAGTCCTACAATGAGCAGTTCTTC
V gene: TRBV12-3/TRBV12-4; J gene: TRBJ1-1; clone size: NA; D gene: NA; CDR3 protein: CASSCVRSTEAFF; CDR3 DNA: TGTGCCAGCAGTTGTGTGAGGAGCACTGAAGCTTTCTTT
V gene: TRBV3-1/TRBV3-2; J gene: TRBJ1-2; clone size: once; D gene: NA; CDR3 protein: CASSRTQGNGYTF; CDR3 DNA: TGTGCCAGCAGCCGAACTCAGGGGAATGGCTACACCTTC
V gene: TRBV24-1; J gene: TRBJ2-3; clone size: NA; D gene: NA; CDR3 protein: CATSDSRGAGDTQYF; CDR3 DNA: TGTGCCACCAGTGATTCCAGGGGGGCGGGAGATACGCAGTATTTT
V gene: TRBV5-6; J gene: TRBJ2-7; clone size: NA; D gene: TRBD1; CDR3 protein: CASSFAGTGGTGEQYF; CDR3 DNA: TGTGCCAGCAGCTTTGCCGGGACAGGGGGGACAGGAGAGCAGTACTTC
V gene: TRBV7-9; J gene: TRBJ2-6; clone size: many; D gene: NA; CDR3 protein: CASSSQGGGANVLTF; CDR3 DNA: TGTGCCAGCAGCTCACAGGGAGGTGGGGCCAACGTCCTGACTTTC
V gene: TRBV28; J gene: TRBJ1-4; clone size: NA; D gene: NA; CDR3 protein: CASTPGGDEKLFF; CDR3 DNA: TGTGCCAGCACCCCCGGGGGGGATGAAAAACTGTTTTTT
V gene: TRBV15; J gene: TRBJ2-7; clone size: NA; D gene: NA; CDR3 protein: CATSRGGDTSYEQYF; CDR3 DNA: TGTGCCACCAGCAGAGGGGGGGACACCTCCTACGAGCAGTACTTC